This T cell receptor beta chain appears in the sequencing data of a study of tumor-infiltrating lymphocytes in primary liver carcinoma (dated by TCRdb to the late 2010s). For context, the study as a whole: Of the five patients, three men and two women aged 30 to 69 years, four had hepatocellular carcinoma and one had combined HCC and intrahepatic cholangiocarcinoma. A total of roughly 35 specimens from 5 patients, comprising approximately 25 tumor regions, 5 adjacent noncancerous liver tissues and 5 peripheral blood samples, were covered by TCRbeta repertoire sequencing. Across five regions of each liver tumor, along with adjacent normal tissue and blood, the study brought together TCRbeta repertoire sequencing, expression microarrays and whole-exome sequencing. The roughly 27 tumor region samples were profiled with Agilent mRNA microarrays so that TCRbeta repertoire diversity could be related to the local molecular phenotype. Each sample produced roughly 3.65 to 7.5 million productive TCRbeta reads, and read depth showed no significant difference between tissue types. Repertoires from technical replicates were highly reproducible, with mean shared-clone rates approximately 0.88 and correlation coefficients above 0.98. The five patients had tumors of stage T1-T3 N0M0, with maximum diameters ranging from 4.2 to 10 cm.

Without any cell sorting, total RNA and DNA were extracted together from around 20-30 mg of bulk tissue using the AllPrep DNA/RNA mini kit. Roughly five patients with histopathologically diagnosed primary liver carcinoma underwent surgical resection in China between 2015 and 2016. Patients had chronic HBV infection and were treatment-naive at sampling. Each tumor was sampled at five spatially separated regions: the superior, inferior, left-lateral and right-lateral poles and the tumor centre. More than 75% viable tumor cells were found by histology in every tumor sample. Each fresh piece of tumor and adjacent tissue was cut in two, with one half stored in RNAlater at -80 degrees C and the other half sent for histology. TCRbeta-specific cDNA was reverse-transcribed from roughly 500 ng total RNA using a constant-region primer and ProtoScript II reverse transcriptase. The TCRbeta libraries were prepared through three rounds of nested multiplex PCR following a slightly modified ARM-PCR procedure. Each of the first two PCR rounds ran for nine to ten cycles and used multiplex TRBV1-TRBV30 forward primers together with a Cbeta reverse primer. A final 25-cycle PCR with Deep VentR polymerase added sample barcodes and Illumina adapters. Amplicons of 200-500 bp were gel-purified with a QIAquick gel extraction kit before sequencing. An Illumina HiSeq 2500 was used to sequence the TCRbeta amplicons, generating 250-bp paired-end reads. The study's processing was this. Trimmomatic v0.33 was used to quality-trim the reads, and FLASH v1.2.11 was used to merge paired reads so that full CDR3 sequences could be recovered. MiGEC v1.2.1b assigned V, D and J germline segments to the rearranged TCRbeta sequences. Clonotype statistics and Shannon-Wiener diversity indices were calculated with VDJtools v1.0.0. To reduce sampling bias, subsequent analyses other than the diversity analysis used only the 250 most abundant clonotypes in each sample. The public reads were quality trimmed at Q25 with fastp and then assembled into clones with MiXCR by TCRdb, keeping productive beta chains. Rows with a matching CDR3 protein are joined into one entry that keeps the most common DNA and genes. The V and J calls, along with clone size, are taken from TCRdb and not from the paper's own processing. The sample table contains about 29,000 distinct CDR3 sequences; only one count was recorded for approximately 80% of them. 36% of the sample rests with the top ten.

Including cysteine and phenylalanine, the CDR3 has 14 amino acids. The read is trimmed to its CDR3 DNA, 42 bases read in frame from base 1. Sequences MNHEY (CDR1) and SVGAGI (CDR2) are obtained from the germline V gene. What the work shows at the level of the full study, not this receptor alone: Repertoire overlap was found to be higher between tumor regions (mean around 35%) than between tumor-adjacent (roughly 17%) or tumor-blood (around 15%) pairs, consistent with antigen-driven expansion. Only roughly 7-24% of top clones appeared in all five regions of a tumor, which suggests that tumor-infiltrating T cells are spatially heterogeneous. With just a few patients in the study, the authors point out that the findings should be validated in a larger study. Because only the TCR beta chain was sequenced and unpaired alpha chains were not captured, true repertoire diversity is likely underestimated. The top 250 clones accounted for a significantly greater share of the repertoire in tumors than in blood (p = 0.039). Since the samples were bulk and unsorted, there was no way to compare CD4+ and CD8+ T cell repertoires.

This clonotype was observed a handful of times. No antigen is known for it. Sequence at one end of the junction differs from germline and may be a read error. The TCR comes from a man in his forties with primary liver carcinoma and hepatitis B virus infection. Sequencing was carried out using liver tumor tissue from sampling region 5. According to the study, the label for this sample's cell subset or site signals: tumor region T5, tumor centre. The chain is assembled from TRBV6-5 and TRBJ1-4; no D segment can be confidently identified. In nucleotides, the sequence is TGTGCCAGCAGCAAACACGAACCTAATGGAAAACTGTTTTTT. The translation is CASSKHEPNGKLFF.